Reported below is one TCR beta chain. The method was immunoSEQ multiplex PCR; TCRdb's version includes in-frame clones alone and lacks a portion of them. The data show under 850,000 clones, over 90% seen once. Cells designated naive CD8 were CD45RO-negative and were positively selected for CCR7, with terminally differentiated effector memory CD45RA+ cells excluded. Trimming took 0 bases from V and 0 from J; bases not matched to a gene: 0. CDR3 length: 16 amino acids. Germline assignment: CDR1 LGHNA and CDR2 YSLEER. The data stem from a study of shared clonotypes between healthy human individuals. This TCR came from a man aged 25 to 45 in good health. This rearrangement joins TRBV4-3 to TRBJ2-3, with TRBD2 matching over 10 bases. Sequencing was performed on naive CD8+ T cells sorted from blood. The CDR3 here is CASSQEAGGSTDTQYF. In DNA form, the CDR3 reads TGCGCCAGCAGCCAAGAAGCGGGAGGGAGCACAGATACGCAGTATTTT.